The entry below gives a single T cell receptor (beta chain) sequence along with its context. Its antigen is unknown. Assay used: immunoSEQ multiplex PCR; TCRdb lists only in-frame clones, some missing. The sample has 100,000 or so clones, about 93% seen once. This sample was taken from a study of T cell responses to AZD1222 COVID-19 vaccine. Study-wide context: Pooling covered second doses at about 4 or about 12 weeks. Study conclusions and caveats: Targets within unmutated variant regions were reportedly found for nearly half of spike-specific TCRs. No repertoire was sampled before or during the peak T cell response, only after it. The donors showed a predominance of white British ancestry and of females, with possible underestimation of clonal diversity.

CDR3 size: 16 residues. V was cut by 2 bases and J by 8 bases, with 18 bases left in between. Per germline, CDR1 MNHEY and CDR2 SMNVEV (reference sequence). This specimen consisted of peripheral blood, obtained on day 0 of AZD1222 vaccination. The TCR comes from an adult in good health. The rearrangement links TRBV27 to TRBJ1-4, with a tentative D call TRBD1 (5 bases). The CDR3, as DNA: TGTGCCAGCAGTTTAATCAGCTTGGCAGGGAGGGAAAAACTGTTTTTT. Its protein is CASSLISLAGREKLFF.